These 32 T cell receptor beta chains share one sample of origin, sequenced in a study of cytomegalovirus exposure and HLA in healthy donors. The table came from immunoSEQ multiplex PCR; TCRdb's copy has only in-frame clones and leaves some out. The sample shows around 160,000 clones, about 90% of them seen only once. Sequenced input: PBMCs. These receptors all come from a woman aged 18-29 years in good health and CMV-seropositive.

V and J are TRBV19 and TRBJ1-4; TRBD1 is a possible D gene (6 bases). Germline V gene data show CDR1 as LNHDA and CDR2 as SQIVND (reference sequence). CDR3 length: 14 residues. V lost 7 bases, J lost 8 bases, and 17 bases lay in between. CDR3 sequence: CASKPGQTQEKLFF. The CDR3 nucleotides are TGTGCCAGTAAGCCTGGACAGACGCAAGAAAAACTGTTTTTT.

The chain combines TRBV6-6 with TRBJ2-6; D is uncertain. The CDR3 has 13 amino acids. The V gene's germline CDR1 is MNHNY and CDR2 SVGAGI (reference sequence). The germline V and J ends were trimmed by 7 bases and 0 bases, with 4 bases remaining between them. CDR3 DNA: TGTGCCAGCACCGTCTCTGGGGCCAACGTCCTGACTTTC. It codes for CASTVSGANVLTF.

This clone occurred once. The chain has TRBV6-1 and TRBJ1-1; the D gene is possibly TRBD1 (5 bases). This CDR3 region has 11 residues. Germline V gene data show CDR1 as MNHNS and CDR2 as SASEGT. Deletions cut 6 bases from V and 12 bases from J, with 14 bases between. The CDR3 is CASSQGGGPFF. The CDR3 nucleotides read TGTGCCAGCAGCCAGGGAGGCGGACCTTTCTTT.

The J gene is TRBJ1-1, the V gene TRBV29-1; tentative D call: TRBD1 (5 bases). V was pared by 6 bases and J by 1 base, with 9 bases between. CDR1 and CDR2 (germline): SQVTM, ANQGSEA. The CDR3 covers 12 residues. The CDR3 sequence is CSVDTGNTEAFF. CDR3 nucleotides: TGCAGCGTCGACACAGGGAACACTGAAGCTTTCTTT. Using reference TRBV29-1 and TRBJ1-1 for the parts outside the CDR3, the full variable domain is SAVISQKPSRDICQRGTSLTIQCQVDSQVTMMFWYRQQPGQSLTLIATANQGSEATYESGFVIDKFPISRPNLTFSTLTVSNMSPEDSSIYLCSVDTGNTEAFFGQGTRLTVV.

The CDR3 region has the DNA TGTGCCAGCAGCTTAAGACTAGCTGGCGACGAGCAGTACTTC. It yields the protein CASSLRLAGDEQYF. The chain is built from TRBV7-6 and TRBJ2-7, with 7 bases identical to TRBD2. Germline V gene sequence: CDR1 SGHVS, CDR2 FNYEAQ. CDR3 size: 14 residues. With 2 bases clipped from V and 5 bases from J, the junction kept 6 bases outside the gene matches.

Regarding this clone: Additional DNA sequences in this sample encode the identical CDR3. The CDR3 reads CSVGLLNTEAFF. CDR3 coding DNA: TGCAGCGTGGGACTACTGAACACTGAAGCTTTCTTT. The chain recombines TRBV29-1 with TRBJ1-1; the D gene is possibly TRBD1 (5 bases). Between the trimmed V and J ends, which lost 6 bases and 0 bases, there was a span of 8 bases. CDR1 is SQVTM and CDR2 is ANQGSEA in the germline V gene. This CDR3 comprises 12 residues.

CDR3 in amino acids: CASSVRDRVHQPQHF. DNA for the CDR3: TGTGCCAGCAGTGTCCGGGACAGGGTCCATCAGCCCCAGCATTTT. V gene TRBV6-5 combines with J gene TRBJ1-5; 9 nucleotides agree with TRBD1. The V and J ends lost 5 bases and 5 bases, in that order; junction bases with no gene match: 7. CDR3 size: 15 residues. Germline CDR1 and CDR2: MNHEY and SVGAGI.

The chain links TRBV2 to TRBJ1-1; tentatively, D is TRBD1 (6 bases). Deletions cut 5 bases from V and 11 bases from J, with 18 bases between. Germline CDR1 and CDR2: SNHLY and FYNNEI. This CDR3 comprises 13 residues. The CDR3 is CASSPRRGAGAFF. The CDR3 region has the DNA TGTGCCAGCAGTCCCCGTCGGGGGGCTGGGGCTTTCTTT.

The CDR3 DNA is TGTGCCTGGAACAGGGGAAAGGGTCAGCCCCAGCATTTT. Encoded protein: CAWNRGKGQPQHF. This chain connects TRBV30 to TRBJ1-5; TRBD1 matches 7 bases. The CDR3 runs to 13 residues. Germline V CDR1 and CDR2: GTSNPN, SVGIG (reference sequence). Trimming cost V 4 bases and J 6 bases; bases outside gene matches: 6.

The chain is built from TRBV7-9 and TRBJ2-5; a weak D match, TRBD1 (6 bases). The CDR3 consists of 15 residues. CDR1 is SEHNR, CDR2 FQNEAQ, per germline (reference sequence). Trimming shortened V by 6 bases and J by 2 bases, and 16 bases separated the two germline ends. CDR3 DNA sequence: TGTGCCAGCAGTCATCTCGACAGGCTGCAAGAGACCCAGTACTTC. It translates to CASSHLDRLQETQYF. Based on the CDR3 plus reference TRBV7-9 and TRBJ2-5, the full variable domain is DTGVSQNPRHKITKRGQNVTFRCDPISEHNRLYWYRQTLGQGPEFLTYFQNEAQLEKSRLLSDRFSAERPKGSFSTLEIQRTEQGDSAMYLCASSHLDRLQETQYFGPGTRLLVL.

The chain combines TRBV15 with TRBJ2-1; 7 nucleotides match TRBD2. The CDR3 has 14 amino acids. Germline CDR1 and CDR2: LNHNV and YYDKDF (reference sequence). The junction had 6 bases not matched to a gene; V was cut back by 0 bases and J by 10 bases. The CDR3 protein is CATSRDWGGREQFF. The DNA for the CDR3 is TGTGCCACCAGCAGAGATTGGGGCGGGAGAGAGCAGTTCTTC.

The chain has TRBV7-2 and TRBJ2-5; D perhaps matches TRBD2 (6 bases). The CDR3 sequence is 15 residues long. CDR1 is SGHTA, CDR2 FQGNSA, per germline. V gave up 5 bases and J gave up 1 base, with 14 bases separating them. This CDR3 is CASSPGALGQETQYF. For the CDR3, the DNA is TGTGCCAGCAGCCCGGGAGCTCTGGGCCAAGAGACCCAGTACTTC.

This chain connects TRBV7-8 to TRBJ2-7; 13 bases are a match to TRBD2. V lost 5 bases and J lost 3; bases outside the gene matches: 7. Germline V CDR1 and CDR2: SGHVS, FQNEAQ. This CDR3 comprises 16 residues. The DNA of the CDR3 is TGTGCCAGCAGCATGGGACTAGCGGGAACCATCTACGAGCAGTACTTC. Translation: CASSMGLAGTIYEQYF.

In this sample, this clone turned up once. J is TRBJ1-1 and V is TRBV4-3; a weak D match, TRBD1 (5 bases). Trimming left V 4 bases short and J 1 base short, with 10 bases between. Germline V gene data show CDR1 as LGHNA and CDR2 as YSLEER. The CDR3 consists of 14 residues. CDR3 in amino acids: CASSRGGGNTEAFF. The DNA for the CDR3 is TGCGCCAGCAGCCGCGGGGGGGGGAACACTGAAGCTTTCTTT.

V usage is TRBV5-1 and J usage is TRBJ2-5; D perhaps matches TRBD2 (6 bases). Germline CDR1 reads SGHRS; CDR2 reads YFSETQ. This CDR3 has 17 amino acids. Trimming left V 5 bases short and J 4 bases short, with 24 bases between. CDR3 nucleotide sequence: TGCGCCAGCAGTGGTCCGGGACTTCAACAAATTGGAGAGACCCAGTACTTC. Protein sequence: CASSGPGLQQIGETQYF.

The chain uses TRBV5-1 and TRBJ1-6; 7 bases line up with TRBD1. In germline, CDR1 is SGHRS, CDR2 YFSETQ. This CDR3 region has 15 residues. With V trimmed by 0 bases and J by 8 bases, 5 bases remained unmatched. The CDR3 reads CASSLEVQGDSPLHF. The DNA of the CDR3 is TGCGCCAGCAGCTTGGAGGTGCAGGGGGATTCACCCCTCCACTTT.

This clone was observed a single time. The rearrangement uses TRBV29-1 and TRBJ2-7; no firm D call. V shed 2 bases and J shed 7 bases, with 15 bases lying between them. Germline V gene lookup returns CDR1 SQVTM and CDR2 ANQGSEA. This CDR3 comprises 13 residues. The CDR3 region is CSVEIPPGEEQYF. Written as DNA, the CDR3 is TGCAGCGTTGAAATTCCTCCCGGTGAAGAGCAGTACTTC.

On this clone: The sample carries other DNA sequences with the same CDR3. The V gene is TRBV18, the J gene TRBJ2-7; D is unresolved. Deletions cut 3 bases from V and 0 bases from J, with 3 bases between. Germline assignment: CDR1 KGHSH and CDR2 LQKENI. The CDR3 extends over 12 amino acids. The CDR3 nucleotides read TGTGCCAGCTCACCGAGCTCCTACGAGCAGTACTTC. This encodes CASSPSSYEQYF.

J is TRBJ2-2 and V is TRBV27; D is unclear. Trimming removed 1 base at V and 3 bases at J, with 12 bases between. The length of the CDR3 is 16 residues. From germline, CDR1 is MNHEY and CDR2 SMNVEV (reference sequence). The CDR3 loop is CASSLFAGVDTGELFF. CDR3 DNA: TGTGCCAGCAGTTTATTCGCTGGAGTGGACACCGGGGAGCTGTTTTTT.

The chain is built from TRBV27 and TRBJ2-7, with D maybe TRBD2 (5 bases). Trimming cost V 5 bases and J 0 bases, with 8 bases left between them. There are 13 residues in the CDR3. Germline V gene lookup returns CDR1 MNHEY and CDR2 SMNVEV (reference sequence). The CDR3 spells CASSSGSSYEQYF. For the CDR3, the DNA is TGTGCCAGCAGTAGCGGCTCCTCCTACGAGCAGTACTTC.

This sequence joins TRBV13 and TRBJ2-1; 7 bases match TRBD1. The germline CDR1 and CDR2 sequences are PRHDT and FYEKMQ (reference sequence). CDR3 size: 17 residues. V was clipped by 4 bases and J by 10 bases; unmatched bases: 19. CDR3 protein: CASSSNRLGQIQYEQFF. The CDR3 DNA reads TGTGCCAGCAGCTCCAACCGCCTGGGACAGATACAATACGAGCAGTTCTTC.

J is TRBJ2-3 and V is TRBV7-2; tentative D call: TRBD1 (6 bases). Trimming took 5 bases from V and 0 from J, leaving 12 bases between them. Looked up from germline, CDR1 is SGHTA and CDR2 is FQGNSA. This CDR3 region has 15 residues. CDR3 sequence: CASSPDRFSTDTQYF. The CDR3 nucleotides read TGTGCCAGCAGCCCCGACAGGTTTAGCACAGATACGCAGTATTTT.

The rearrangement uses TRBV28 and TRBJ2-7; D might be TRBD2 (5 bases). This CDR3 is built from 15 residues. V lost 3 bases and J lost 3, with 15 bases in between. From germline, CDR1 is MDHEN and CDR2 SYDVKM. CDR3 nucleotides: TGTGCCAGCAGTTTGAGGCGGGCGGTGGGCTACGAGCAGTACTTC. This sequence encodes CASSLRRAVGYEQYF.

The V call is TRBV6-1, the J call TRBJ1-5; TRBD1 might be the D (5 bases). V was pared by 4 bases and J by 0 bases, with 7 bases between. This CDR3 has 14 amino acids. Germline values: CDR1 MNHNS, CDR2 SASEGT. The CDR3 coding sequence is TGTGCCAGCAGTGGACAGTATAGCAATCAGCCCCAGCATTTT. This sequence encodes CASSGQYSNQPQHF.

The chain uses TRBV11-2 and TRBJ1-2; 8 nucleotides line up with TRBD1. Germline assignment: CDR1 SGHAT and CDR2 FQNNGV. Trimming removed 5 bases from V and 4 bases from J; junction bases left unmatched: 6. The CDR3 runs to 14 residues. This chain's CDR3 is CASSPGGSFYGYTF. The CDR3, as DNA: TGTGCCAGCAGCCCAGGGGGCAGCTTCTATGGCTACACCTTC.

The chain combines TRBV5-6 with TRBJ2-2; TRBD1 matches at 9 bases. Trimming at V came to 5 bases and at J to 1 base, leaving 9 bases not matched to a gene. Looked up from germline, CDR1 is SGHDT and CDR2 is YYEEEE. The CDR3 contains 17 residues. Here the CDR3 reads CASRGGNRGRNTGELFF. The CDR3 coding sequence is TGTGCCAGCAGGGGAGGTAACAGGGGGCGGAACACCGGGGAGCTGTTTTTT. Full variable domain (rest looked up from reference TRBV5-6 and TRBJ2-2): DAGVTQSPTHLIKTRGQQVTLRCSPKSGHDTVSWYQQALGQGPQFIFQYYEEEERQRGNFPDRFSGHQFPNYSSELNVNALLLGDSALYLCASRGGNRGRNTGELFFGEGSRLTVL.

The chain carries TRBV2 and TRBJ2-2; the match to TRBD2 covers 11 bases. J lost 7 bases, V lost 8 bases, and 9 bases had no gene match. The CDR3 extends over 15 amino acids. CDR1 and CDR2 from the germline V gene are SNHLY and FYNNEI. The CDR3 nucleotides read TGTGCCAGCTTGGGACTAGCGGAAAGGGACGGGGAGCTGTTTTTT. It encodes CASLGLAERDGELFF. The variable domain in full, with the rest retrieved from reference TRBV2 and TRBJ2-2, is EPEVTQTPSHQVTQMGQEVILRCVPISNHLYFYWYRQILGQKVEFLVSFYNNEISEKSEIFDDQFSVERPDGSNFTLKIRSTKLEDSAMYFCASLGLAERDGELFFGEGSRLTVL.

The rearrangement links TRBV2 to TRBJ1-1; D is possibly TRBD1 (6 bases). Trimming left V 4 bases short and J 5 bases short, with 17 bases between. The CDR3 loop spans 15 amino acids. In germline, CDR1 is SNHLY, CDR2 FYNNEI. CDR3 sequence reads: CASSVFQGPTTEAFF. The CDR3 bases are TGTGCCAGCAGTGTTTTCCAGGGGCCAACGACTGAAGCTTTCTTT.

The rearrangement uses TRBV5-5 and TRBJ1-2; 7 nucleotides agree with TRBD1. This CDR3 is built from 15 residues. V lost 0 bases to trimming and J lost 5 bases; unmatched junction nucleotides: 7. In germline, CDR1 is SGHKS, CDR2 YYEKEE (reference sequence). The CDR3 spells CASSLADRVVYGYTF. The CDR3 nucleotides are TGTGCCAGCAGCTTGGCCGACAGGGTGGTTTATGGCTACACCTTC.

The chain combines TRBV9 with TRBJ2-7; TRBD2 is a possible D gene (6 bases). Per germline, CDR1 SGDLS and CDR2 YYNGEE. The V and J ends lost 2 bases and 2 bases respectively, with 11 bases between them. This CDR3 has 14 residues. CDR3: CASSVSGPTYEQYF. The CDR3 DNA is TGTGCCAGCAGCGTTAGCGGACCGACCTACGAGCAGTACTTC.

As DNA, the CDR3 is TGTGCCTGGAGTGTACGTGGGCGTGCACTCTATGGCTACACCTTC. Translating gives CAWSVRGRALYGYTF. The chain joins TRBV30 to TRBJ1-2; D gene unclear. The CDR3 covers 15 residues. V shed 0 bases and J shed 4 bases, with 15 bases lying between them. Germline-derived CDR1 and CDR2 are GTSNPN and SVGIG (reference sequence).

The V and J genes are TRBV12-2 and TRBJ1-4; the table names TRBD1, a call not compared with the DNA. TRBV12-2 is described as a pseudogene. This CDR3 has 15 amino acids. For the CDR3, the DNA is TGTGCAAGTCGCCCCCGACAGGGACCGGAGCCAAAACTGTTTTTT. Translating gives CASRPRQGPEPKLFF.